This T cell receptor (beta chain) came from a study of shared clonotypes between healthy human individuals. As defined, naive CD8 cells were CD45RO-negative and positively selected for CCR7, with terminally differentiated effector memory CD45RA+ cells excluded. The CDR3 loop spans 13 amino acids. CDR1 and CDR2 from the germline V gene are SGHTA and FQGTGA. Trimming removed 2 bases at V and 7 bases at J, with 12 bases between. TCRdb keeps only in-frame clones here, not all; method: immunoSEQ multiplex PCR. The data hold millions of clones, with around 93% observed a single time. This clonotype originated in a man aged 18 to 30 in good health. Some clones in this sample may be carry-over from other donors' samples. This chain uses TRBV7-3 with TRBJ2-7; D gene ambiguous. The sample comprised naive CD8+ T cells from PBMCs. Here the CDR3 DNA reads TGTGCCAGCAGCTTAGATGGGGTAGGAGAGCAGTACTTC. Its translation is CASSLDGVGEQYF.